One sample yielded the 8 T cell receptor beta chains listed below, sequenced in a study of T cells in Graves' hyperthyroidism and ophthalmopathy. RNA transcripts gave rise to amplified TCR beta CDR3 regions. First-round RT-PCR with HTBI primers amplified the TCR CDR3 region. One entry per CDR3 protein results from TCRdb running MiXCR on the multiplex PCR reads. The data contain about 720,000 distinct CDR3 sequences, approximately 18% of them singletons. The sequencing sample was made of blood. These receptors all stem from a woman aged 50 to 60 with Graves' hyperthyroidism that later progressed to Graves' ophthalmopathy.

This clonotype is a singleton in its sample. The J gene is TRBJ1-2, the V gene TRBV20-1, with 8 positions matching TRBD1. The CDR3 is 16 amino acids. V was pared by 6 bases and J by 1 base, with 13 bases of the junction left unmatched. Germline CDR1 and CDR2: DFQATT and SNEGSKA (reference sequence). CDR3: CSAAPDRGENNYGYTF. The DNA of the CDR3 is TGCAGTGCCGCACCCGACAGGGGCGAGAATAACTATGGCTACACCTTC.

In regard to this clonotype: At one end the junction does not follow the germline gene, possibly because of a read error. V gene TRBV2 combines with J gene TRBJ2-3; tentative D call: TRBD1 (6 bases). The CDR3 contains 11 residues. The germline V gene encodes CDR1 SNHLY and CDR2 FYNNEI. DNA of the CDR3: TGTGCCAGCAGGCGGACAGATACGCGGTATTTT. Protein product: CASRRTDTRYF.

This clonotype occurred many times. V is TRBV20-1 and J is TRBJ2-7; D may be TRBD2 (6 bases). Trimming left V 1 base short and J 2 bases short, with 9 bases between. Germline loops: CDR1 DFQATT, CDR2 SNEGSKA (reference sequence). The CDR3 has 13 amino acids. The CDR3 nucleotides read TGCAGTGCTAGAGTCGGGGGAACCTACGAGCAGTACTTC. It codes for CSARVGGTYEQYF.

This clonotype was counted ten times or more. The CDR3 DNA follows: TGCAGCGTTGAAGAACGGACAGGATTCTCCTACAATGAGCAGTTCTTC. Residues: CSVEERTGFSYNEQFF. The chain recombines TRBV29-1 with TRBJ2-1; 7 bases are a match to TRBD1. Trimming cost V 0 bases and J 0 bases; bases outside gene matches: 5. Germline V gene sequence: CDR1 SQVTM, CDR2 ANQGSEA. CDR3 length: 16 amino acids.

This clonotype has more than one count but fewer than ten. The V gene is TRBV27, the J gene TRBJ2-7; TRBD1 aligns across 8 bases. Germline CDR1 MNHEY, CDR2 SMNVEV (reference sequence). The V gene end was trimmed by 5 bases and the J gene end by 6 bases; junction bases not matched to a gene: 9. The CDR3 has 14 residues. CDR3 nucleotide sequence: TGTGCCAGCAGTCTAACCGGGACAGGCTCCGAGCAGTACTTC. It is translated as CASSLTGTGSEQYF.

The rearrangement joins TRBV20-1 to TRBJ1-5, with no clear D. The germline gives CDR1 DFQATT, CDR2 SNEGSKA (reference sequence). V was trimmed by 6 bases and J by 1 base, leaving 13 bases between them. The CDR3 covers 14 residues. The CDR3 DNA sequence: TGCAGTGCAACTACGGAGCGGAGCAATCAGCCCCAGCATTTT. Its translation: CSATTERSNQPQHF.

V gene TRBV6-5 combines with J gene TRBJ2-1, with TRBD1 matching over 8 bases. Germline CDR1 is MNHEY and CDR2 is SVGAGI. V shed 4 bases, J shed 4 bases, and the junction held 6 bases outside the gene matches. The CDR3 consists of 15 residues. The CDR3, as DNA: TGTGCCAGCAGTTCGGACAGGGAAAGGTACAATGAGCAGTTCTTC. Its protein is CASSSDRERYNEQFF.

This CDR3 reads CASSGRDRVQETQYF. The CDR3 DNA follows: TGCGCCAGCAGCGGAAGGGACAGGGTCCAAGAGACCCAGTACTTC. The chain combines TRBV5-1 with TRBJ2-5, with 9 bases matching TRBD1. The CDR3 runs 15 residues. Trimming at V came to 4 bases and at J to 1 base, leaving 5 bases not matched to a gene. The germline gives CDR1 SGHRS, CDR2 YFSETQ. The full variable domain, in which reference TRBV5-1 and TRBJ2-5 provide the parts outside the CDR3, is KAGVTQTPRYLIKTRGQQVTLSCSPISGHRSVSWYQQTPGQGLQFLFEYFSETQRNKGNFPGRFSGRQFSNSRSEMNVSTLELGDSALYLCASSGRDRVQETQYFGPGTRLLVL.